Detailed here is one T cell receptor (beta chain). Its antigen remains unidentified. The data were produced by immunoSEQ multiplex PCR, yet TCRdb's version contains in-frame clones alone and is incomplete. The repertoire includes some 21,000 clones, 80% to 90% of them detected once, and about 6.8% sits in the top ten. Germline V gene data show CDR1 as MNHEY and CDR2 as SVGAGI. Trimming cost V 3 bases and J 4 bases, with 13 bases left between them. The CDR3 extends over 14 amino acids. Documented time point: newly diagnosed, previously untreated cHL patient sample. From thawed PBMCs, magnetic negative selection was used to isolate the CD8+ T cells. Comparison PBMCs came from previously untreated, newly diagnosed classical Hodgkin lymphoma patients. The sample is drawn from a study of PD-1 blockade in classical Hodgkin lymphoma. Findings of the study overall: Sources of repertoire differences remain undefined, possibly disease activity or prior therapy. Diminished baseline TCR diversity has been reported in newly diagnosed patients relative to healthy donors.

Sequencing input: CD8+ T cells from blood. The chain has TRBV6-5 and TRBJ2-7; no definite D call. The receptor's source is a human donor with classical Hodgkin lymphoma. The CDR3 DNA reads TGTGCCAGCAGTTATAACCGAGGTGGTTACGAGCAGTACTTC. Translation: CASSYNRGGYEQYF.